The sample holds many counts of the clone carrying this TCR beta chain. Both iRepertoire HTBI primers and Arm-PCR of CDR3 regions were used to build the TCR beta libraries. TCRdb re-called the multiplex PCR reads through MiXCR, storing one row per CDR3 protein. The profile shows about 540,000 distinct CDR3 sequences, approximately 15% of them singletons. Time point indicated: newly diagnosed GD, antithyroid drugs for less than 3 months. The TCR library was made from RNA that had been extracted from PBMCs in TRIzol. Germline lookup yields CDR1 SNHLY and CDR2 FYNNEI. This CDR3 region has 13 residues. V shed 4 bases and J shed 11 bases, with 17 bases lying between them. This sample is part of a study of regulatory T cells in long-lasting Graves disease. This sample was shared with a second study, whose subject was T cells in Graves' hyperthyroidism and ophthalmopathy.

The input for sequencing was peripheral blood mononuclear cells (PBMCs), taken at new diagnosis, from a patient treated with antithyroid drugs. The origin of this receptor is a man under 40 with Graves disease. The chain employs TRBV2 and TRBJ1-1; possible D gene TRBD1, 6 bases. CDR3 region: CASSGQALRRAFF. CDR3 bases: TGTGCCAGCAGTGGACAGGCACTACGGCGGGCTTTCTTT.